In this sample, the clone carrying this T cell receptor (beta chain) turned up a few times. Its target is not known. This sequence may be a read error, since a much larger clone differs from it by one base. This specimen belongs to a study of tumor-infiltrating lymphocytes in primary liver carcinoma. Study background: The study obtained roughly 3.5 to 7.5 million productive TCRbeta reads per sample, similar across tissue types.

Germline DNA was extracted alongside blood RNA, which was obtained from unsorted whole blood. TCR beta cDNA was prepared out of approximately 470 ng total RNA by means of a constant-region primer. Sequencing libraries for TCR beta derived from three nested multiplex PCR rounds that used slightly modified ARM-PCR. The first two PCR rounds used TRBV1-TRBV30 forward primers with a C-beta reverse primer, 10 to 11 cycles each. TCRdb called the multiplex PCR reads again in MiXCR, with one record for every CDR3 protein. The sample gives roughly 180,000 distinct CDR3 sequences, over 45% of which show up once; approximately 67% is in the top ten. Study-wide results and caveats: Overlap between tumor regions exceeded overlap of tumor with adjacent tissue or blood. With p = 0.039, the top-250-clone fraction in tumors significantly exceeded that in blood.

Trimming left V 5 bases short and J 3 bases short, with 11 bases between. Germline V lookup: CDR1 SGHAT, CDR2 FQNNGV. CDR3 size: 14 residues. This clonotype originated in a man aged 40-50 years with primary liver carcinoma and hepatitis B virus infection. The chain couples TRBV11-2 to TRBJ2-1; D is unresolved. Source material: peripheral blood. CDR3 protein: CASSPRPNYNEQFF. The CDR3 nucleotides are TGTGCCAGCAGCCCCCGACCCAACTACAATGAGCAGTTCTTC.